This T cell receptor (beta chain) was recovered during a study of Ad26.COV2.S vaccination and SARS-CoV-2 variants. About the research overall: Of the COV1001 trial arms, the Ad26.COV2.S arm included the donor.

Noted treatment: approximately 18 received Ad26.COV2.S at low or high dose, single or two shots; about 5 received placebo; per-sample allocation not given. Vaccine and placebo recipients were sampled on day 63 after the first injection. This adult donor, from Boston, was 18-55 years old. The repertoire was sequenced with immunoSEQ multiplex PCR; TCRdb's copy has only in-frame clones and lacks some. The sample lists about 320,000 clones; about 82% were seen once. To note about this clone: Its antigen is not known.

The germline CDR1 and CDR2 sequences are SGHTA and FQGNSA. The V end lost 4 bases, the J end lost 2 bases, and 16 bases lay between the germline ends. The CDR3 has 16 amino acids. General observations from the study: The TCR-based breadth and depth measures might underestimate overall T cell responses.

The chain couples TRBV7-2 to TRBJ2-3, with D perhaps given as TRBD1 or TRBD2 (5 bases each). The sample in question was peripheral blood, obtained in a trial of Ad26.COV2.S vaccine versus placebo. This clonotype was sampled from a person between 18 and 65 years old who received the Ad26.COV2.S COVID-19 vaccine or a placebo. CDR3 in DNA: TGTGCCAGCAGCTCGGGGACCAAAACCCCCACAGATACGCAGTATTTT. Encoded protein: CASSSGTKTPTDTQYF.